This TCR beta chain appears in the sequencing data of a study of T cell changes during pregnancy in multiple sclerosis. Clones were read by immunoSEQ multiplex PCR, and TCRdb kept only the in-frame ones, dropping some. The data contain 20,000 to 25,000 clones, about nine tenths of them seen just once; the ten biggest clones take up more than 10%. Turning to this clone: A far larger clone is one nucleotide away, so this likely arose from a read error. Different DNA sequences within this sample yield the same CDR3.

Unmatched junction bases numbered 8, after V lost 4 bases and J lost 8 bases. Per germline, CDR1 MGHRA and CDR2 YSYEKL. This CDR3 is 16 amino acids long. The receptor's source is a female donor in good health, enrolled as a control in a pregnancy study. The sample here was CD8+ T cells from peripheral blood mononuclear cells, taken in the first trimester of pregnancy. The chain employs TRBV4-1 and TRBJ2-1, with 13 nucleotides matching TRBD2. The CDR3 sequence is CASSPGLAGLGYEQFF. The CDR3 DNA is TGCGCCAGCAGCCCGGGACTAGCGGGGTTAGGGTATGAGCAGTTCTTC.